Sequencing of this T cell receptor (beta chain) was carried out in a study of CD8 T cells in ankylosing spondylitis. Trimming removed 1 base at V and 1 base at J, with 10 bases between. CDR3 length: 15 amino acids. This clonotype was recorded many times. Its specificity is not known. Quantitative 5'-RACE with molecular barcodes was used to make the TCR beta libraries. TCRdb processed the 5' RACE reads anew with MiXCR; each CDR3 protein has one entry. This repertoire shows around 770,000 distinct CDR3 sequences, approximately 12% found once; its top ten account for 0.51%. Study-level results: A TCR beta motif made of roughly eight highly homologous variants seemed typical of ankylosing spondylitis blood. Earlier authors reported some of these motif variants in reactive arthritis synovial fluid and blood.

The chain joins TRBV12-3 or TRBV12-4 to TRBJ1-1; D gene unclear. The clonotype originates from a male donor with ankylosing spondylitis. The sequencing sample was made of blood, either unsorted or a sorted T cell fraction (not recorded which). The CDR3 DNA reads as TGTGCCAGCAGTTTAGGTATCCGGGGGAACACTGAAGCTTTCTTT. Translated, it gives CASSLGIRGNTEAFF.